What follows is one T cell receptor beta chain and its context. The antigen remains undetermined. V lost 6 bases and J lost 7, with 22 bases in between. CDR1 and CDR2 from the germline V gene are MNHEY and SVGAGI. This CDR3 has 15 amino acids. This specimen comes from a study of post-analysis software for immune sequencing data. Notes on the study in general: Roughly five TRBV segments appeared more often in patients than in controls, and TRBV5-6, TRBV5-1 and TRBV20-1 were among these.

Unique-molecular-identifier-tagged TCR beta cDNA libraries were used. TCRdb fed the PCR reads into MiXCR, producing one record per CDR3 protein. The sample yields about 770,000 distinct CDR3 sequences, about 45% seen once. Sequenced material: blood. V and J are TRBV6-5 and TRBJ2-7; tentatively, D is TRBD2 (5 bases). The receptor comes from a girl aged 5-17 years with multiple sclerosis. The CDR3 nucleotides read TGTGCCAGCAGCCGGGCCCGGACTCAGTCCGGGGAGCAGTACTTC. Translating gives CASSRARTQSGEQYF.